A single T cell receptor beta chain is shown here with its context. The data belong to a study of T cells in Graves' hyperthyroidism and ophthalmopathy. Researchers amplified the TCR beta CDR3 regions from RNA transcripts. Initially, a first-round RT-PCR of the TCR CDR3 employed the HTBI primer set. TCRdb itself ran the multiplex PCR reads through MiXCR, one entry per CDR3 protein. The sample has hundreds of thousands of distinct CDR3 sequences, approximately 21% seen once; the top ten hold 50% to 75%. Unmatched junction bases numbered 5, after V lost 4 bases and J lost 2 bases. CDR3 length: 14 amino acids. Per the germline V gene, CDR1 is MNHNS and CDR2 is SASEGT.

The J gene is TRBJ2-7, the V gene TRBV6-1, with TRBD2 matching over 7 bases. The receptor comes from a man aged 25 to 45 with Graves' ophthalmopathy. Sequenced input: blood. The CDR3 coding sequence is TGTGCCAGCAGTGGAAGCGGGACGGCCTACGAGCAGTACTTC. Translation: CASSGSGTAYEQYF.